A single sample gave rise to the 28 T cell receptor beta chains below, sequenced in a study of blood T cells in healthy people across ages. Alongside a J-beta primer mix, a sample-barcoded 5' primer served in a second PCR lasting roughly 6 to 12 cycles. TCRdb re-derived calls from the 5' RACE reads in MiXCR, one entry per CDR3 protein. The sample yields 700,000 or so distinct CDR3 sequences, roughly two fifths seen once. Sequenced input: blood. Receptor source: a man aged 80 or over in good health.

A few counts support this clonotype. This sequence joins TRBV7-2 and TRBJ2-1; 10 bases align to TRBD2. This CDR3 is built from 17 residues. The V gene end was trimmed by 0 bases and the J gene end by 7 bases; junction bases not matched to a gene: 9. The germline V gene has CDR1 SGHTA and CDR2 FQGNSA. The CDR3, as DNA: TGTGCCAGCAGCTTAGCGGGGGCTAGCGGGAGAGTAAATGAGCAGTTCTTC. Its translation is CASSLAGASGRVNEQFF.

This rearrangement joins TRBV4-1 to TRBJ1-5; no definite D call. The CDR3 extends over 16 amino acids. Germline lookup yields CDR1 MGHRA and CDR2 YSYEKL. Trimming removed 0 bases from V and 4 bases from J, with 13 bases in between. The CDR3 DNA reads TGCGCCAGCAGCCAAGAAGGTAGTCTGATTAATCAGCCCCAGCATTTT. Amino acid sequence: CASSQEGSLINQPQHF.

A few counts support this clonotype. This chain links TRBV15 with TRBJ2-7, with 8 bases fitting TRBD1. The CDR3 runs 15 residues. The junction had 6 bases not matched to a gene; V was cut back by 2 bases and J by 3 bases. Germline CDR1 is LNHNV and CDR2 is YYDKDF (reference sequence). The CDR3 DNA sequence: TGTGCCACCAGCAGATTAGGAACAGGGGGCTACGAGCAGTACTTC. Its translation: CATSRLGTGGYEQYF.

The chain couples TRBV5-1 to TRBJ2-7; tentative D call: TRBD1 (6 bases). With 4 bases removed from V and 7 bases from J, the gap between germline ends came to 18 bases. The CDR3 is made up of 14 amino acids. The germline gives CDR1 SGHRS, CDR2 YFSETQ. The CDR3 DNA reads TGCGCCAGCAGCACTGTTCTGGGGGCGAGAGAGCAGTACTTC. It translates to CASSTVLGAREQYF. Combining the CDR3 with reference TRBV5-1 and TRBJ2-7 gives the whole variable domain KAGVTQTPRYLIKTRGQQVTLSCSPISGHRSVSWYQQTPGQGLQFLFEYFSETQRNKGNFPGRFSGRQFSNSRSEMNVSTLELGDSALYLCASSTVLGAREQYFGPGTRLTVT.

In its sample, this clonotype was seen many times. V and J are TRBV5-1 and TRBJ2-3; maybe TRBD2 (6 bases). The germline V and J ends were trimmed by 4 bases and 0 bases, with 12 bases remaining between them. Germline V gene sequence: CDR1 SGHRS, CDR2 YFSETQ. The CDR3 covers 15 residues. The CDR3 reads CASSPGSGSTDTQYF. CDR3 nucleotides: TGCGCCAGCAGCCCAGGCAGCGGGAGCACAGATACGCAGTATTTT.

This clonotype has only a few counts. V gene TRBV6-2 or TRBV6-3 combines with J gene TRBJ2-1; D gene uncertain. In germline, CDR1 is MNHEY, CDR2 SVGEGT. There are 16 residues in the CDR3. Trimming stripped 6 bases from V and 0 bases from J, with 15 bases between. The CDR3 DNA sequence: TGTGCCAGCAGGTCCTTTCACGTCTTCTCCTACAATGAGCAGTTCTTC. It translates to CASRSFHVFSYNEQFF.

V and J are TRBV6-6 and TRBJ2-3; D uncertain. Germline V gene data show CDR1 as MNHNY and CDR2 as SVGAGI (reference sequence). The V end lost 8 bases, the J end lost 6 bases, and 12 bases lay between the germline ends. The CDR3 runs 12 residues. CDR3 in DNA: TGTGCCAGCGGTCCCGTTGGGGATACGCAGTATTTT. This encodes CASGPVGDTQYF.

This chain connects TRBV11-2 to TRBJ1-2; tentatively, D is TRBD1 (5 bases). Trimming stripped 3 bases from V and 8 bases from J, with 13 bases between. The CDR3 extends over 13 amino acids. Looked up from germline, CDR1 is SGHAT and CDR2 is FQNNGV. The CDR3 sequence: CASSFGGTGGYTF. The CDR3 nucleotides read TGTGCCAGCAGCTTTGGAGGGACGGGCGGCTACACCTTC. Together with reference TRBV11-2 and TRBJ1-2, the CDR3 gives the full variable domain: EAGVAQSPRYKIIEKRQSVAFWCNPISGHATLYWYQQILGQGPKLLIQFQNNGVVDDSQLPKDRFSAERLKGVDSTLKIQPAKLEDSAVYLCASSFGGTGGYTFGSGTRLTVV.

V usage is TRBV20-1 and J usage is TRBJ2-4; no firm D call. Trimming removed 5 bases at V and 0 bases at J, with 14 bases between. The CDR3 contains 15 residues. Germline V CDR1 and CDR2: DFQATT, SNEGSKA (reference sequence). Here the CDR3 DNA reads TGCAGTGCTGCCTCCCCCGAGTTAGCCAAAAACATTCAGTACTTC. Translation: CSAASPELAKNIQYF.

This rearrangement joins TRBV28 to TRBJ2-4; D is undetermined. The J call is in doubt because the DNA end fits TRBJ2-7 better. The CDR3 is 15 amino acids. Germline lookup yields CDR1 MDHEN and CDR2 SYDVKM. Here the CDR3 DNA reads TGTGCCAGCAGTATTGAAGGGCTAGTCTGGGTCGAGCAGTACTTC. This gives the protein CASSIEGLVWVEQYF.

In this sample, this clonotype turned up a few times. The V gene is TRBV7-2, the J gene TRBJ2-7; 10 bases align to TRBD1. The CDR3 runs 15 residues. J lost 4 bases, V lost 5 bases, and 8 bases had no gene match. Germline assignment: CDR1 SGHTA and CDR2 FQGNSA. The CDR3 coding sequence is TGTGCCAGCAGCAAACCCGACAGGGGGCAATACGAGCAGTACTTC. Its translation is CASSKPDRGQYEQYF.

This chain joins TRBV6-2 or TRBV6-3 and TRBJ2-1; D perhaps matches TRBD2 (6 bases). Trimming left V 2 bases short and J 8 bases short, with 13 bases between. The CDR3 is made up of 14 amino acids. Per the germline V gene, CDR1 is MNHEY and CDR2 is SVGEGT. This CDR3 reads CASSYRLARDEQFF. CDR3 sequence (DNA): TGTGCCAGCAGTTACAGGCTAGCGAGGGATGAGCAGTTCTTC.

The V gene is TRBV7-2, the J gene TRBJ2-4; tentative D call: TRBD2 (7 bases). This CDR3 has 14 amino acids. Per the germline V gene, CDR1 is SGHTA and CDR2 is FQGNSA. Trimming took off 10 bases at V and 9 bases at J, with 22 bases between the two ends. This chain's CDR3 is CANNKGGGQTIQYF. DNA for the CDR3: TGTGCCAACAACAAAGGGGGGGGGCAGACCATTCAGTACTTC.

The chain couples TRBV6-2 or TRBV6-3 to TRBJ2-7, with D perhaps TRBD1 (5 bases). This CDR3 has 12 amino acids. The germline CDR1 and CDR2 sequences are MNHEY and SVGEGT. The germline V and J ends were trimmed by 6 bases and 7 bases, with 13 bases remaining between them. The CDR3 is CASSIRAGEQYF. In DNA form, the CDR3 reads TGTGCCAGCAGCATCAGGGCCGGAGAGCAGTACTTC.

This clonotype appeared a single time. This chain links TRBV24-1 with TRBJ1-5; 7 bases agree with TRBD1. The CDR3 totals 15 residues. Germline lookup yields CDR1 KGHDR and CDR2 SFDVKD. The ends lost 3 bases at V and 7 bases at J; junction bases unmatched: 8. Written as DNA, the CDR3 is TGTGCCACCAGTGATGACAGGGTTTCCCCACAGCCCCAGCATTTT. Translated: CATSDDRVSPQPQHF.

The chain links TRBV20-1 to TRBJ2-5, with D perhaps TRBD2 (5 bases). This CDR3 has 16 residues. The germline V gene has CDR1 DFQATT and CDR2 SNEGSKA (reference sequence). With 1 base removed from V and 0 bases from J, the gap between germline ends came to 15 bases. In nucleotides, the CDR3 is TGCAGTGCTAGAGCGAGCGGCAGCAATTACCAAGAGACCCAGTACTTC. Protein sequence: CSARASGSNYQETQYF.

V is TRBV7-3 and J is TRBJ2-3, with 9 nucleotides matching TRBD2. J lost 5 bases, V lost 8 bases, and 14 bases had no gene match. The germline V gene has CDR1 SGHTA and CDR2 FQGTGA. CDR3 length: 16 amino acids. Here the CDR3 reads CASGPRGGAGGDTQYF. The CDR3 nucleotides read TGTGCCAGCGGCCCCCGAGGAGGAGCGGGAGGAGATACGCAGTATTTT.

This chain uses TRBV7-2 with TRBJ2-5; 9 bases are shared with TRBD1. V shed 5 bases, J shed 5 bases, and the junction held 6 bases outside the gene matches. The germline gives CDR1 SGHTA, CDR2 FQGNSA. CDR3 length: 14 amino acids. DNA of the CDR3: TGTGCCAGCAGCCAGCACAGGGGGCTTGAGACCCAGTACTTC. This gives the protein CASSQHRGLETQYF.

This clonotype has more than one count but fewer than ten. The chain recombines TRBV7-2 with TRBJ2-3, with D perhaps given as TRBD1 or TRBD2 (5 bases each). V dropped 7 bases and J dropped 2 bases, with 10 bases sitting between them. CDR3 length: 13 amino acids. Germline V gene lookup returns CDR1 SGHTA and CDR2 FQGNSA. The CDR3 nucleotides read TGTGCCAGCACCTCGGGACCCACAGATACGCAGTATTTT. Protein product: CASTSGPTDTQYF.

As regards this clonotype: It may be a read error: a sequence one base away is much more abundant. The V and J genes are TRBV5-1 and TRBJ2-1; possibly TRBD2 for D (5 bases). CDR3 length: 15 residues. The V gene's germline CDR1 is SGHRS and CDR2 YFSETQ. The ends were cut back, 0 bases at V and 10 bases at J, with 17 bases in the middle. CDR3 coding DNA: TGCGCCAGCAGCTTGGCCGCCGGGAACACCTACGAGCAGTTCTTC. Residues: CASSLAAGNTYEQFF.

As to this clonotype: An end of the junction does not agree with germline; a read error may underlie this. The chain couples TRBV6-2 or TRBV6-3 to TRBJ2-1, with D possibly matching TRBD2 (5 bases). Germline CDR1 and CDR2: MNHEY and SVGEGT. This CDR3 has 13 amino acids. The DNA for the CDR3 is TGTGCCAGCAGACTAGTTGCCTACAATGTGCAGTTCTTC. Its protein is CASRLVAYNVQFF.

This clonotype was recorded at least ten times. This rearrangement joins TRBV29-1 to TRBJ1-1; D gene ambiguous. Germline V CDR1 and CDR2: SQVTM, ANQGSEA. The CDR3 length is 11 residues. V was pared by 5 bases and J by 4 bases, with 8 bases between. CDR3: CSVNPATEAFF. In DNA form, the CDR3 reads TGCAGCGTTAATCCGGCCACTGAAGCTTTCTTT.

V and J are TRBV28 and TRBJ1-5; the D is unclear. Germline loops: CDR1 MDHEN, CDR2 SYDVKM. This CDR3 has 13 residues. V lost 6 bases, J lost 4 bases, and 10 bases lay in between. CDR3: CASRNTDNQPQHF. The CDR3 DNA reads as TGTGCCAGCAGAAACACAGATAATCAGCCCCAGCATTTT.

This clonotype came up a few times. CDR3 nucleotide sequence: TGTGCCAGCAGCTCGAGGAGTAGCGGGTCTATCTCCTACGAGCAGTACTTC. It encodes CASSSRSSGSISYEQYF. V usage is TRBV6-2 or TRBV6-3 and J usage is TRBJ2-7; 7 positions match TRBD2. CDR1 and CDR2 from the germline V gene are MNHEY and SVGEGT. CDR3 length: 17 amino acids. Trimming cost V 6 bases and J 0 bases; bases outside gene matches: 14.

This chain connects TRBV20-1 to TRBJ2-1; 7 bases map to TRBD1. This CDR3 contains 15 residues. The V segment lost 6 bases and the J segment 2 bases; nucleotides outside the gene matches: 10. Germline CDR1 is DFQATT and CDR2 is SNEGSKA (reference sequence). This CDR3 reads CSAPEGAAAYNEQFF. The CDR3 nucleotides read TGCAGTGCGCCAGAGGGGGCAGCGGCCTACAATGAGCAGTTCTTC.

With regard to this clonotype: One base away lies a much larger clone, so this may be a sequencing read error. V gene TRBV27 combines with J gene TRBJ2-5; 8 bases line up with TRBD1. Trimming cost V 9 bases and J 5 bases; bases outside gene matches: 8. Germline V CDR1 and CDR2: MNHEY, SMNVEV (reference sequence). This CDR3 is 13 amino acids long. The CDR3 coding sequence is TGTGCCAGGAGGAATACAGGGGGGGAGACCCAGTACTTC. It encodes CARRNTGGETQYF.

This sequence joins TRBV28 and TRBJ2-5; D is perhaps TRBD2 (5 bases). V gave up 4 bases and J gave up 2 bases, with 11 bases separating them. The CDR3 consists of 14 residues. Germline V gene sequence: CDR1 MDHEN, CDR2 SYDVKM. The DNA for the CDR3 is TGTGCCAGCAGTTCCCTCGGCGGGCAAGAGACCCAGTACTTC. It translates to CASSSLGGQETQYF. Full variable domain (remainder filled in from reference TRBV28 and TRBJ2-5): DVKVTQSSRYLVKRTGEKVFLECVQDMDHENMFWYRQDPGLGLRLIYFSYDVKMKEKGDIPEGYSVSREKKERFSLILESASTNQTSMYLCASSSLGGQETQYFGPGTRLLVL.

This clonotype was seen ten or more times. This chain joins TRBV7-2 and TRBJ2-4; D possibly corresponds to TRBD2 (6 bases). V lost 1 base to trimming and J lost 11 bases, with 12 bases between them. The CDR3 spans 13 residues. Germline V gene data show CDR1 as SGHTA and CDR2 as FQGNSA. CDR3 DNA sequence: TGTGCCAGCAGCTTAGGCGGCGGGGTCCTTCAGTACTTC. The encoded protein is CASSLGGGVLQYF.